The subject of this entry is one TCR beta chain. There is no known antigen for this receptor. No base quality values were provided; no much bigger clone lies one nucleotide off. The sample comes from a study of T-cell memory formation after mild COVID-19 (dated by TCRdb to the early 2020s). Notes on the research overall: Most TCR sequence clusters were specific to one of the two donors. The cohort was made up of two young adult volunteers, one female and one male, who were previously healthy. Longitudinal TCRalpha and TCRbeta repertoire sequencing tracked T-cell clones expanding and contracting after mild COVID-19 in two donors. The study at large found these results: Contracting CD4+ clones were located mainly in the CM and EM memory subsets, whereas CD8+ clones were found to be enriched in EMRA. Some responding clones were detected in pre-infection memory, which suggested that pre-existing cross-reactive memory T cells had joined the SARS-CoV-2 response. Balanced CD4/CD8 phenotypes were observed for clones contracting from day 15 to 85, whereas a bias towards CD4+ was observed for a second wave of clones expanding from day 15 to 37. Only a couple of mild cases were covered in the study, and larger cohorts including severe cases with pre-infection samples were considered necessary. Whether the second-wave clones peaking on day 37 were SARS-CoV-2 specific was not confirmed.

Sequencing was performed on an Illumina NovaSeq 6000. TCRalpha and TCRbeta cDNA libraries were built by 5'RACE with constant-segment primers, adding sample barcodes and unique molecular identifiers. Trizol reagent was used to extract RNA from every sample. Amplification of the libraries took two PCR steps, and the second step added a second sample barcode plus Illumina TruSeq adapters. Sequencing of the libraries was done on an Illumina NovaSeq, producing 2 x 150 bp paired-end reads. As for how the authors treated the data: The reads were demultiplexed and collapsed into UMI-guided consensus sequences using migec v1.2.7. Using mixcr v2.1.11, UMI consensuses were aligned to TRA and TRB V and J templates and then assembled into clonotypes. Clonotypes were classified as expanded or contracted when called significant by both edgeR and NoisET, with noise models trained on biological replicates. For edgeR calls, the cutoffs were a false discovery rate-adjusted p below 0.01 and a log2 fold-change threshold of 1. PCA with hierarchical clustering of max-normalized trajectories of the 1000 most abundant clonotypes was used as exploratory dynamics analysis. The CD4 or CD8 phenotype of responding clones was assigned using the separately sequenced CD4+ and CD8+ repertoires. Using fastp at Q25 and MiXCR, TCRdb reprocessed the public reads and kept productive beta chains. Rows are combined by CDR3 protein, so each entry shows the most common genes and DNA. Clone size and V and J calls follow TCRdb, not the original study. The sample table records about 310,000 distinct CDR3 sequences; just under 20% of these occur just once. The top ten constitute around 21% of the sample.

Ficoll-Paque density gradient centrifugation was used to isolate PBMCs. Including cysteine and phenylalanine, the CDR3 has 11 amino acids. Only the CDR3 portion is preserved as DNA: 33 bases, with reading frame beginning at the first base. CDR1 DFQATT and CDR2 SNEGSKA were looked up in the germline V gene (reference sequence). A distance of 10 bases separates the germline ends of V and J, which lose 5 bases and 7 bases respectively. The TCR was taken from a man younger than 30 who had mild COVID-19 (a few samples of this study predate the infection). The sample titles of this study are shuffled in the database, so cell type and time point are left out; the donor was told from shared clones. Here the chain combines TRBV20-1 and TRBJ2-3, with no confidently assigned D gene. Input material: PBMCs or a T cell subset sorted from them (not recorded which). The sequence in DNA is TGCAGTGCTGGGCTATCGAATACGCAGTATTTT. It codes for CSAGLSNTQYF.